The rows below give T cell receptor beta chains drawn from one sample of a study of T-cell reconstitution after alpha-beta-depleted transplantation in children. Each CDR3 protein gets one entry after TCRdb re-called the PCR reads with MiXCR. Here the sample spans approximately 190,000 distinct CDR3 sequences, roughly 6% being singletons. Here the sequenced sample was PBMCs, taken before TCRalphabeta/CD19-depleted stem cell transplant. Receptors were obtained from a girl in the first two years of life with combined immunodeficiency, due to receive a stem cell transplant. Each CDR3 is given with its conserved first and last residue. The order of the fields is D gene, clone size, V gene, J gene, CDR3 protein, CDR3 DNA. The D gene is left open where the match is weak. Clone size is not always given. Where it is, it says once, few, many or a class for expanded clones.

TRBD2	many	TRBV29-1	TRBJ2-5	CSVGSSGRRETQYF	TGCAGCGTTGGATCTAGCGGGAGGCGAGAGACCCAGTACTTC
NA	many	TRBV4-2	TRBJ1-2	CASSQDTREYGYTF	TGTGCCAGCAGCCAAGATACCAGGGAGTATGGCTACACCTTC
TRBD1	many	TRBV7-2	TRBJ2-7	CASSSQNTGVVEQYF	TGTGCCAGCAGCTCCCAAAACACAGGGGTTGTCGAGCAGTACTTC
NA	many	TRBV6-5	TRBJ2-7	CASSYEGGYEQYF	TGTGCCAGCAGTTACGAGGGGGGGTACGAGCAGTACTTC
NA	few	TRBV30	TRBJ2-3	CAWSPTGPTDTQYF	TGTGCCTGGAGCCCGACTGGCCCCACAGATACGCAGTATTTT
NA	many	TRBV6-5	TRBJ2-4	CASSYTDRMRAKNIQYF	TGTGCCAGCAGTTACACCGACAGGATGAGGGCCAAAAACATTCAGTACTTC
NA	many	TRBV6-2/TRBV6-3	TRBJ2-1	CASSLYGRAYNEQFF	TGTGCCAGCAGTTTATACGGGAGAGCCTACAATGAGCAGTTCTTC
TRBD1	many	TRBV4-1	TRBJ2-4	CASSSYAFPRDRGNIQYF	TGCGCCAGCAGCTCTTACGCGTTCCCGCGGGACAGGGGAAACATTCAGTACTTC
NA	many	TRBV29-1	TRBJ1-1	CSVVVKGIWLNTEAFF	TGCAGCGTTGTGGTAAAGGGGATTTGGTTGAACACTGAAGCTTTCTTT
NA	many	TRBV12-5	TRBJ2-3	CASGFPTENADTQYF	TGTGCTAGTGGTTTCCCCACGGAGAACGCAGATACGCAGTATTTT
TRBD1	many	TRBV12-3/TRBV12-4	TRBJ1-6	CASSLRTGIYNSPLHF	TGTGCCAGCAGTTTAAGGACAGGGATATATAATTCACCCCTCCACTTT
TRBD1	many	TRBV12-3/TRBV12-4	TRBJ2-6	CASSPRAGGTGANVLTF	TGTGCCAGCAGTCCCCGGGCAGGGGGAACTGGGGCCAACGTCCTGACTTTC
NA	many	TRBV5-1	TRBJ2-2	CASSLDRATGELFF	TGCGCCAGCAGCTTGGACAGGGCCACCGGGGAGCTGTTTTTT
NA	many	TRBV7-2	TRBJ1-4	CASSPTMSGEKLFF	TGTGCCAGCAGCCCAACTATGTCGGGGGAAAAACTGTTTTTT
NA	many	TRBV12-3/TRBV12-4	TRBJ2-7	CASNLGGPPYEQYF	TGTGCCAGCAACCTCGGGGGGCCCCCCTACGAGCAGTACTTC
NA	many	TRBV25-1	TRBJ1-5	CASSEDRFNQPQHF	TGTGCCAGCAGTGAAGACAGGTTCAATCAGCCCCAGCATTTT
TRBD1	NA	TRBV7-9	TRBJ2-3	CASSPGQGVTDTQYF	TGTGCCAGCAGCCCGGGGCAGGGGGTGACAGATACGCAGTATTTT
NA	many	TRBV5-1	TRBJ2-5	CASSLVFETQYF	TGCGCCAGCAGCTTGGTTTTTGAGACCCAGTACTTC
NA	many	TRBV9	TRBJ1-6	CASSGDASSYNSPLHF	TGTGCCAGCAGCGGGGACGCTAGCTCCTATAATTCACCCCTCCACTTT
NA	many	TRBV24-1	TRBJ2-7	CATVGEGDEQYF	TGTGCCACCGTTGGTGAGGGGGACGAGCAGTACTTC
NA	many	TRBV27	TRBJ2-2	CASSLSRDVFELFF	TGTGCCAGCAGTTTATCGAGGGACGTGTTTGAGCTGTTTTTT
NA	many	TRBV4-1	TRBJ2-1	CASSQTRDTLNNEQFF	TGCGCCAGCAGCCAAACAAGGGACACCCTAAACAATGAGCAGTTCTTC